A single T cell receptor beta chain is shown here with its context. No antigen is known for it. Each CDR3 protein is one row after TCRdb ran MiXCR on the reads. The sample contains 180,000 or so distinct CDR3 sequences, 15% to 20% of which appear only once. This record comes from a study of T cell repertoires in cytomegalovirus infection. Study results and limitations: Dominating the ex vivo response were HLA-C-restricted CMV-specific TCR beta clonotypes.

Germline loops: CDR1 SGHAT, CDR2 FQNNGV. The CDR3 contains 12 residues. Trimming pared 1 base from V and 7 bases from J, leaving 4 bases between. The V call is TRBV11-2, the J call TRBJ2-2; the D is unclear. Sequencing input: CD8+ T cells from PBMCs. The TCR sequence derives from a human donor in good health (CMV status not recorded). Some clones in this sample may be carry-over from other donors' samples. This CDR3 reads CASSLAVGELFF. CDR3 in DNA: TGTGCCAGCAGCTTAGCGGTCGGGGAGCTGTTTTTT.